These 8 T cell receptor beta chains originate from one sample sequenced in a study of shared clonotypes between healthy human individuals. Data came from immunoSEQ multiplex PCR; TCRdb stores just in-frame clones and leaves some out. The data show hundreds of thousands of clones, with almost 97% seen just once and about 0.064% held by the top ten. The sample was naive CD4+ T cells sorted from blood. The sample's subset: CD45RA+ positively selected. The receptors shown here come from a woman between 25 and 40 years old in good health.

The chain links TRBV5-1 to TRBJ2-7; 8 bases agree with TRBD1. The CDR3 consists of 15 residues. Germline V gene lookup returns CDR1 SGHRS and CDR2 YFSETQ. V dropped 0 bases and J dropped 1; count of bases not matched to a gene: 3. CDR3 in DNA: TGCGCCAGCAGCTTGGCGGGACAGGTTTCCTACGAGCAGTACTTC. It translates to CASSLAGQVSYEQYF.

V usage is TRBV28 and J usage is TRBJ2-3; no definite D call. The CDR3 extends over 13 amino acids. CDR1 and CDR2 from the germline V gene are MDHEN and SYDVKM. Trimming cost V 7 bases and J 1 base, with 9 bases left between them. The DNA for the CDR3 is TGTGCCAGCAAAGAGACGGGCACAGATACGCAGTATTTT. It translates to CASKETGTDTQYF.

In DNA, the CDR3 is TGCGCCAGCAGCAGACTAGCCAGGGATGAGCAGTTCTTC. It translates to CASSRLARDEQFF. The chain carries TRBV5-1 and TRBJ2-1; 7 nucleotides align to TRBD2. With 4 bases clipped from V and 8 bases from J, the junction kept 6 bases outside the gene matches. CDR3 length: 13 residues. The germline V gene has CDR1 SGHRS and CDR2 YFSETQ.

The rearrangement joins TRBV18 to TRBJ2-1; 10 nucleotides match TRBD2. V shed 6 bases and J 8 bases; nucleotides not matched to a gene: 7. CDR1 and CDR2 from the germline V gene are KGHSH and LQKENI. CDR3 size: 14 residues. DNA for the CDR3: TGTGCCAGCTCGGCGGAAGGACTAGCGGATGAGCAGTTCTTC. The encoded protein is CASSAEGLADEQFF.

The chain couples TRBV4-1 to TRBJ2-5, with a tentative D call TRBD2 (5 bases). Trimming pared 3 bases from V and 2 bases from J, leaving 10 bases between. The CDR3 consists of 14 residues. Germline loops: CDR1 MGHRA, CDR2 YSYEKL. The CDR3, as DNA: TGCGCCAGCAGCCACAGCGGAGCTCAAGAGACCCAGTACTTC. This encodes CASSHSGAQETQYF.

About this clone: This sample includes further DNA sequences coding for the same CDR3. The chain combines TRBV5-8 with TRBJ1-5, with 9 nucleotides matching TRBD1. CDR1 and CDR2 (germline): SGHTS, YDEGEE. V dropped 2 bases and J dropped 2; count of bases not matched to a gene: 2. The CDR3 runs to 15 residues. This CDR3 is CASSLRTGGNQPQHF. The DNA for the CDR3 is TGTGCCAGCAGCTTAAGGACAGGGGGCAATCAGCCCCAGCATTTT.

This clone was observed once. The DNA of the CDR3 is TGCGCCAGCAGCATGGGACAGTCCTACAATGAGCAGTTCTTC. Translation gives CASSMGQSYNEQFF. This chain links TRBV5-1 with TRBJ2-1, with 7 bases aligning to TRBD1. This CDR3 comprises 14 residues. Trimming at V came to 4 bases and at J to 1 base, leaving 2 bases not matched to a gene. Germline assignment: CDR1 SGHRS and CDR2 YFSETQ.

The chain links TRBV6-1 to TRBJ1-2, with TRBD1 identical over 10 bases. V was clipped by 3 bases and J by 4 bases; unmatched bases: 2. Germline CDR1 and CDR2: MNHNS and SASEGT. The CDR3 loop spans 14 amino acids. The CDR3 is CASSEGTGVYGYTF. As DNA, the CDR3 is TGTGCCAGCAGTGAGGGGACAGGGGTCTATGGCTACACCTTC.